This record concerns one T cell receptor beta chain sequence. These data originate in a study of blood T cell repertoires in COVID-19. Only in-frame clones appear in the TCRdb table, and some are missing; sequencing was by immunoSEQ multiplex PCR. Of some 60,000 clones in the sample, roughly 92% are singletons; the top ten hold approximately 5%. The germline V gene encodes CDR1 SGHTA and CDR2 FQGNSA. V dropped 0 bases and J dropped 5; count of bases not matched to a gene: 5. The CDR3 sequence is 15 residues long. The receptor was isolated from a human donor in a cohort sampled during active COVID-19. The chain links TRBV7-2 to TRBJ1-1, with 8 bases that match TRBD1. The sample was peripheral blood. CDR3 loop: CASSLASRGLTEAFF. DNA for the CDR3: TGTGCCAGCAGCTTAGCCTCCAGGGGGCTAACTGAAGCTTTCTTT.